This TCR beta chain originates from a study of T-cell memory formation after mild COVID-19. V gave up 1 base and J gave up 6 bases, with 1 base separating them. CDR3 size: 11 residues. Germline loops: CDR1 SGDLS, CDR2 YYNGEE. From the 5' RACE reads, TCRdb called clonotypes with MiXCR, one entry per CDR3 protein. The data show under 150,000 distinct CDR3 sequences, approximately 15% seen once. Source material: PBMCs or a T cell subset sorted from them (not recorded which). V and J are TRBV9 and TRBJ2-2; D is undetermined. The sequence was collected from an adult woman who had mild COVID-19 (a few samples of this study predate the infection). Cell type and time point are not known. In DNA, the CDR3 is TGTGCCAGCAGCGTACCCGGGGAGCTGTTTTTT. Protein product: CASSVPGELFF.